This record concerns one T cell receptor beta chain sequence. Antigen unknown. The data stem from a study of PD-L1 blockade in urothelial cancer. Study overall: Blood-derived samples held a median about 130,000 T cells. General study results and limits: Tumor-linked clones in blood grew more by 3 weeks in durable-benefit patients. Patients with below-median pretreatment blood clonality survived longer.

Every PCR got spiked synthetic TCR analog templates. Data came from immunoSEQ multiplex PCR; TCRdb stores just in-frame clones and leaves some out. Altogether tens of thousands of clones are present, about four fifths being singletons, with the ten largest covering approximately 16%. CDR1 and CDR2 (germline): SGHDN, FVKESK. The CDR3 covers 15 residues. Losses at the gene ends were 4 bases for V and 4 bases for J; bases not matched to a gene: 5. The sequences come from PBMCs, collected around atezolizumab (anti-PD-L1) treatment. This TCR was sampled from a man aged 60-69 years with urothelial cancer. The chain has TRBV14 and TRBJ2-7, with TRBD2 matching 12 bases. The CDR3 DNA is TGTGCCAGCAGCCCTAGGACTAGCGGGATTTACGAGCAGTACTTC. It is translated as CASSPRTSGIYEQYF.